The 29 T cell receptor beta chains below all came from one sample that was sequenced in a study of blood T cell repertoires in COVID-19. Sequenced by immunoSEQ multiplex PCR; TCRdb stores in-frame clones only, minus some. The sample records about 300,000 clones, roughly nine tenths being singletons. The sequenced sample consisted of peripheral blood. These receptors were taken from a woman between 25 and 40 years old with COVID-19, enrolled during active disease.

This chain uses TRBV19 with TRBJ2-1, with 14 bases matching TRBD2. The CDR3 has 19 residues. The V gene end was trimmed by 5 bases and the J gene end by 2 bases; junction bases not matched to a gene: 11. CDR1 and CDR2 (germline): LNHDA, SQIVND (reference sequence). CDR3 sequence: CASSVRGLAGVRTYNEQFF. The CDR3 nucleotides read TGTGCCAGTAGTGTAAGGGGACTAGCGGGAGTTCGGACCTACAATGAGCAGTTCTTC. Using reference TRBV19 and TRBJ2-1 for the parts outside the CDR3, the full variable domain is DGGITQSPKYLFRKEGQNVTLSCEQNLNHDAMYWYRQDPGQGLRLIYYSQIVNDFQKGDIAEGYSVSREKKESFPLTVTSAQKNPTAFYLCASSVRGLAGVRTYNEQFFGPGTRLTVL.

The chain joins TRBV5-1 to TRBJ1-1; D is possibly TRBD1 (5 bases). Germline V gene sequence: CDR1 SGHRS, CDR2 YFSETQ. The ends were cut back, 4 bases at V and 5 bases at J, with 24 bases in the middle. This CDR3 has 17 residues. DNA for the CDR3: TGCGCCAGCAGCCCGGGGGTTTATTCGACCCGGGGTACTGAAGCTTTCTTT. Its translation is CASSPGVYSTRGTEAFF.

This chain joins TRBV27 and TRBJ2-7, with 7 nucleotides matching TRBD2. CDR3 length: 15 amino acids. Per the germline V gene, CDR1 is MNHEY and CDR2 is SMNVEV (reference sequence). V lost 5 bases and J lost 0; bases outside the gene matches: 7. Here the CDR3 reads CASSVLGGSSYEQYF. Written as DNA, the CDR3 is TGTGCCAGCAGTGTTCTTGGCGGGAGCTCCTACGAGCAGTACTTC.

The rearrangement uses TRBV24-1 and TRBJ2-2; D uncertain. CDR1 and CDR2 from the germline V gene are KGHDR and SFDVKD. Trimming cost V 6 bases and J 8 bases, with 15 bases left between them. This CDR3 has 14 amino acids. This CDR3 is CATSKSGPRGELFF. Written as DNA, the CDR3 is TGTGCCACCAGTAAAAGTGGCCCTAGGGGGGAGCTGTTTTTT.

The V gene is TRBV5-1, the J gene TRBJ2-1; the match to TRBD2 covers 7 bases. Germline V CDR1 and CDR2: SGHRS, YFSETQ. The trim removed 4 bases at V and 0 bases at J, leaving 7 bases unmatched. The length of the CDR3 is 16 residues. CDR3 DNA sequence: TGCGCCAGCAGCACGGGACTATTTCCCTCCTACAATGAGCAGTTCTTC. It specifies CASSTGLFPSYNEQFF.

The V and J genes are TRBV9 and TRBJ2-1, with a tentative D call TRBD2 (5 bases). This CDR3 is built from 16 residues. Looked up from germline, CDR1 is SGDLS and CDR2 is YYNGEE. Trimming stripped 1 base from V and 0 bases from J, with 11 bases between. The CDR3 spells CASSVSGISSYNEQFF. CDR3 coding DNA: TGTGCCAGCAGCGTAAGCGGAATAAGCTCCTACAATGAGCAGTTCTTC.

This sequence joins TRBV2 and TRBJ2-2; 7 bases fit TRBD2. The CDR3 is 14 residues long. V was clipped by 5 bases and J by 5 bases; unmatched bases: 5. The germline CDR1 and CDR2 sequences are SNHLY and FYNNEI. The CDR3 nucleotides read TGTGCCAGCAGTTTGGCTAGCGGAACCGGGGAGCTGTTTTTT. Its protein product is CASSLASGTGELFF.

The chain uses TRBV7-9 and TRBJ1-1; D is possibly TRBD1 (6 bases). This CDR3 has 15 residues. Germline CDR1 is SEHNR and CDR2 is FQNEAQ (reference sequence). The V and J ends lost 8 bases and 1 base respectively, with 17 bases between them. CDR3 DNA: TGTGCCAGCCGAGGGACATCTAATGCGAACACTGAAGCTTTCTTT. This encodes CASRGTSNANTEAFF.

CDR3 protein: CSASSGIPSSNQPQHF. CDR3 sequence (DNA): TGCAGTGCTAGTTCAGGGATCCCCTCAAGCAATCAGCCCCAGCATTTT. The rearrangement joins TRBV20-1 to TRBJ1-5, with a possible D match to TRBD1 (5 bases). Germline CDR1 DFQATT, CDR2 SNEGSKA (reference sequence). Trimming took 3 bases from V and 1 from J, leaving 16 bases between them. The CDR3 extends over 16 amino acids.

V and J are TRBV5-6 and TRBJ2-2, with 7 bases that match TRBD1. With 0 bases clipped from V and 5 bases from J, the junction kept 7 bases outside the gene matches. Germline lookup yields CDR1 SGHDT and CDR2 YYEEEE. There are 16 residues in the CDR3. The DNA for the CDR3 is TGTGCCAGCAGCTTGGGGTCGAGGGGGCTGACCGGGGAGCTGTTTTTT. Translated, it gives CASSLGSRGLTGELFF. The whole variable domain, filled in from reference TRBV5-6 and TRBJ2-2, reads DAGVTQSPTHLIKTRGQQVTLRCSPKSGHDTVSWYQQALGQGPQFIFQYYEEEERQRGNFPDRFSGHQFPNYSSELNVNALLLGDSALYLCASSLGSRGLTGELFFGEGSRLTVL.

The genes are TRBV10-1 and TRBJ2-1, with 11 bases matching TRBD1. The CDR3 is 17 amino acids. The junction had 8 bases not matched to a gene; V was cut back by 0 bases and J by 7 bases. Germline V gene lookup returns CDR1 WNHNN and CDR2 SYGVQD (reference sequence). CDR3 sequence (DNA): TGCGCCAGCAGTGAGTCTTTCGGGACAGGGGGATCAAATGAGCAGTTCTTC. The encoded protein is CASSESFGTGGSNEQFF.

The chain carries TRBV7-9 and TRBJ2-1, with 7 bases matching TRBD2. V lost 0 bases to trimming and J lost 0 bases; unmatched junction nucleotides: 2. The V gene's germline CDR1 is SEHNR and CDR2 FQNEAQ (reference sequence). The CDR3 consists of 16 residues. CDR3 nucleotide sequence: TGTGCCAGCAGCTTAGCGCGGGGGAGCTCCTACAATGAGCAGTTCTTC. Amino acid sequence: CASSLARGSSYNEQFF.

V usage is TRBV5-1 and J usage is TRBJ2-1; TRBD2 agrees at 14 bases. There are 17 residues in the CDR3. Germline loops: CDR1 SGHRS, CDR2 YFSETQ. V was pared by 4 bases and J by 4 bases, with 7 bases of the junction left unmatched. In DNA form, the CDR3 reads TGCGCCAGCAGCAAGGGACTAGCGGGAGACGGGTACAATGAGCAGTTCTTC. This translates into CASSKGLAGDGYNEQFF.

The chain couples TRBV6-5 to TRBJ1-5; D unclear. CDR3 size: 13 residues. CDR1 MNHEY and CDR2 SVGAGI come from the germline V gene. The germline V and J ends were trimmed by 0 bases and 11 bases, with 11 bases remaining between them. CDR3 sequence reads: CASSYSTLAAQHF. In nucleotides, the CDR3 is TGTGCCAGCAGTTACTCCACCCTCGCGGCCCAGCATTTT.

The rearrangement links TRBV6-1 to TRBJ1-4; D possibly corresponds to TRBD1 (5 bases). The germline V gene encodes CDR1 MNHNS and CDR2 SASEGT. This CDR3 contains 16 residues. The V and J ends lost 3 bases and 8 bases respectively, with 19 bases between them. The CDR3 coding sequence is TGTGCCAGCAGTGACCCAGCCGATGGGGGGGTCGAAAAACTGTTTTTT. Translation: CASSDPADGGVEKLFF.

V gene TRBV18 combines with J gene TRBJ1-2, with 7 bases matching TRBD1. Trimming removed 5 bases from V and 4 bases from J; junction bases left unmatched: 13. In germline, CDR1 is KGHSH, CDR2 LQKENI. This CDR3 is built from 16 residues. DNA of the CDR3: TGTGCCAGCTCAAGTCTATCGGGACAGCAACTCTATGGCTACACCTTC. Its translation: CASSSLSGQQLYGYTF.

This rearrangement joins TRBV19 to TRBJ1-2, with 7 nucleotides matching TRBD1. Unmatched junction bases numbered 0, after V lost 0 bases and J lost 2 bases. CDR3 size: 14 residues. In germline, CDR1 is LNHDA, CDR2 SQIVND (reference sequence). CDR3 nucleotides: TGTGCCAGTAGTATAGAGACAGGGAACTATGGCTACACCTTC. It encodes CASSIETGNYGYTF.

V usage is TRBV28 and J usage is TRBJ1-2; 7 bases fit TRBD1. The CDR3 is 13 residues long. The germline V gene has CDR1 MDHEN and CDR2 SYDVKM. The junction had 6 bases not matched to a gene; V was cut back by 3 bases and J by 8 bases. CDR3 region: CASSFSGGPGYTF. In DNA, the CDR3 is TGTGCCAGCAGTTTTTCAGGGGGTCCGGGCTACACCTTC.

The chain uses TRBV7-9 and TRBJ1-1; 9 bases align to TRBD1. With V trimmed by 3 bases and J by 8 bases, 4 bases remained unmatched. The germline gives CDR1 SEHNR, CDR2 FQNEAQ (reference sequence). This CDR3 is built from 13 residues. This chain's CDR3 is CASSLGQGLEAFF. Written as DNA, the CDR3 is TGTGCCAGCAGCTTGGGACAGGGACTAGAAGCTTTCTTT.

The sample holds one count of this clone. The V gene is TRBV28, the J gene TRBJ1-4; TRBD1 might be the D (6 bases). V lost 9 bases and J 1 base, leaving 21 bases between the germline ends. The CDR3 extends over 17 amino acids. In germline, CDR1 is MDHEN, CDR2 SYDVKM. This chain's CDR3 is CASFSPAFRGTNEKLFF. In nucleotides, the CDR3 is TGTGCCAGTTTTTCCCCCGCGTTCAGGGGAACTAATGAAAAACTGTTTTTT.

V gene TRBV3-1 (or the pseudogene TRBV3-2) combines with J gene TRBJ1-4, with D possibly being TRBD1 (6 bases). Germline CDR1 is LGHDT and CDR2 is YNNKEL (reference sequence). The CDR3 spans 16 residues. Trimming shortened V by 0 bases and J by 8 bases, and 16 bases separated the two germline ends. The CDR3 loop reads CASSQDLGGRREKLFF. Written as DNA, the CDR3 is TGTGCCAGCAGCCAAGATTTGGGGGGGCGAAGAGAAAAACTGTTTTTT.

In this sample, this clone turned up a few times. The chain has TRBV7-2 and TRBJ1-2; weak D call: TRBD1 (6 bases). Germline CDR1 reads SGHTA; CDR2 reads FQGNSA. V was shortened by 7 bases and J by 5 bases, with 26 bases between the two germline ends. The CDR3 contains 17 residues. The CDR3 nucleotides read TGTGCCAGCACTCCTATTTCCGGGACACCGGGAGGATATGGCTACACCTTC. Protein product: CASTPISGTPGGYGYTF. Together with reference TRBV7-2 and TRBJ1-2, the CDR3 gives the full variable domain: GAGVSQSPSNKVTEKGKDVELRCDPISGHTALYWYRQSLGQGLEFLIYFQGNSAPDKSGLPSDRFSAERTGGSVSTLTIQRTQQEDSAVYLCASTPISGTPGGYGYTFGSGTRLTVV.

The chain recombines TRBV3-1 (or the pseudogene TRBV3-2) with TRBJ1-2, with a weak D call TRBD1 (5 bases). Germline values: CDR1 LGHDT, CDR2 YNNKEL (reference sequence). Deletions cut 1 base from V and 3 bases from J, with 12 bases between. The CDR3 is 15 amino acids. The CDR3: CASSQGPGQDYGYTF. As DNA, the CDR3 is TGTGCCAGCAGCCAAGGACCAGGGCAAGACTATGGCTACACCTTC.

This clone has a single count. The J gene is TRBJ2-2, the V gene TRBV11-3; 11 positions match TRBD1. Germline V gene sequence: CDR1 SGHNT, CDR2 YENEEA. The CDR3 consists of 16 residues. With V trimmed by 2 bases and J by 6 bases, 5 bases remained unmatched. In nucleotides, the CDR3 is TGTGCCAGCAGCTTACGGACAGGGGGCAATGCCGGGGAGCTGTTTTTT. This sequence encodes CASSLRTGGNAGELFF.

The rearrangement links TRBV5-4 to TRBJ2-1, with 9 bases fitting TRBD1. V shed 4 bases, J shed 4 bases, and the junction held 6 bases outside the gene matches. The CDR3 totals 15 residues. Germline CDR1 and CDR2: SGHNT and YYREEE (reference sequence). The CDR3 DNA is TGTGCCAGCAGCACACGACAGGGGGGGTACAATGAGCAGTTCTTC. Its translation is CASSTRQGGYNEQFF.

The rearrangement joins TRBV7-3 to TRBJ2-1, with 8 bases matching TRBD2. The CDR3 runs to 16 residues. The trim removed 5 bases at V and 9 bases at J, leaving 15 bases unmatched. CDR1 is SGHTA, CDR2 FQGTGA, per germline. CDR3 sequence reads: CASSRPGLAQSPEQFF. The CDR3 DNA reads TGTGCCAGCAGCCGCCCCGGACTAGCTCAGAGTCCTGAGCAGTTCTTC.

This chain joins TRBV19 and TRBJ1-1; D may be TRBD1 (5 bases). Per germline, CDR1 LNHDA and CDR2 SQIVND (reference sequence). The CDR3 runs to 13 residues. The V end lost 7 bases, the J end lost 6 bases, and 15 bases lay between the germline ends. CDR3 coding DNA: TGTGCCAGTATGGGACTCGGGGAGGCTGAAGCTTTCTTT. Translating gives CASMGLGEAEAFF.

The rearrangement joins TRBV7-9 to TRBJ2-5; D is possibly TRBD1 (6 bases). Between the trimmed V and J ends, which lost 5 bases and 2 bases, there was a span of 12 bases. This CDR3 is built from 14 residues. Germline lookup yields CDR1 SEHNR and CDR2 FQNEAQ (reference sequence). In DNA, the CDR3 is TGTGCCAGCAGCCGCAGGACAGAGCAAGAGACCCAGTACTTC. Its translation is CASSRRTEQETQYF.

DNA for the CDR3: TGTGCCAGCAGCAAACTAGCGGCCACCGGGGAGCTGTTTTTT. This translates into CASSKLAATGELFF. The chain combines TRBV28 with TRBJ2-2, with TRBD2 matching over 8 bases. CDR3 length equals 14 residues. With V trimmed by 6 bases and J by 4 bases, 4 bases remained unmatched. Germline values: CDR1 MDHEN, CDR2 SYDVKM.